These 9 T cell receptor beta chains were all obtained from the same sample, sequenced in a study of graft-versus-host responses after intestinal transplantation. These receptors' targets are unknown. The protocol was immunoSEQ multiplex PCR, while the TCRdb copy is restricted to in-frame clones and leaves out a portion. The profile covers about 100,000 clones, with about 90% appearing a single time and around 0.98% taken by the ten largest. The source was unstimulated CD4+ T cells sorted from spleen or lymph node cells, collected before transplant. The receptors come from a human donor who was the organ donor for an intestinal transplant.

This clone was detected once. The junction does not match germline at one end; this may be a read error. The chain combines TRBV4-1 with TRBJ1-5; the match to TRBD1 covers 7 bases. The CDR3 spans 15 residues. Germline lookup yields CDR1 MGHRA and CDR2 YSYEKL. The CDR3 coding sequence is TGCGCCAGCGGCCAAGAATGGGGTCAGGGGGTGAGCCAGCATTTT. It encodes CASGQEWGQGVSQHF.

V usage is TRBV7-3 and J usage is TRBJ1-1; 7 nucleotides match TRBD1. Germline V gives CDR1 SGHTA, CDR2 FQGTGA. CDR3 length equals 15 residues. V lost 1 base to trimming and J lost 4 bases; unmatched junction nucleotides: 6. CDR3 DNA: TGTGCCAGCAGCTTAAATGCAGGGGGACGCACTGAAGCTTTCTTT. This codes for CASSLNAGGRTEAFF.

The J gene is TRBJ1-1, the V gene TRBV6-1; weak D call: TRBD1 (5 bases). The germline gives CDR1 MNHNS, CDR2 SASEGT. The V end lost 7 bases, the J end lost 1 base, and 16 bases lay between the germline ends. The CDR3 loop spans 15 amino acids. CDR3 in DNA: TGTGCCAGCACCGCGAGGGGCGGATCGAACACTGAAGCTTTCTTT. Translating gives CASTARGGSNTEAFF.

This clone was recorded once. The chain recombines TRBV6-1 with TRBJ2-5; D remains ambiguous. Trimming took 7 bases from V and 5 from J, leaving 8 bases between them. This CDR3 has 11 amino acids. The germline gives CDR1 MNHNS, CDR2 SASEGT. CDR3 protein: CASNMEETQYF. The CDR3 bases are TGTGCCAGCAATATGGAGGAGACCCAGTACTTC.

This clone was seen only once. The chain uses TRBV6-6 and TRBJ2-7; 7 bases fit TRBD2. J was trimmed by 6 bases and V by 2 bases; bases with no gene match: 10. Germline CDR1 reads MNHNY; CDR2 reads SVGAGI (reference sequence). This CDR3 comprises 15 residues. The CDR3 nucleotides are TGTGCCAGCAGTTACACCCCGGGGGGTTCTCTCGAGCAGTACTTC. As protein: CASSYTPGGSLEQYF.

The genes are TRBV5-8 and TRBJ2-4; the D gene is possibly TRBD2 (5 bases). CDR3 length equals 10 residues. The germline V gene encodes CDR1 SGHTS and CDR2 YDEGEE. V lost 0 bases and J lost 16, with 8 bases in between. CDR3 amino acids: CASSLATIYF. DNA for the CDR3: TGTGCCAGCAGCTTGGCGACTATTTACTTC.

J is TRBJ1-3 and V is TRBV6-1, with D possibly being TRBD1 (5 bases). Per germline, CDR1 MNHNS and CDR2 SASEGT. The CDR3 spans 13 residues. V lost 8 bases to trimming and J lost 9 bases, with 17 bases between them. The CDR3 sequence: CASSGALRGTIYF. DNA of the CDR3: TGTGCCAGCTCCGGGGCCCTGAGAGGCACCATATATTTT.

This clone was seen once. The J gene is TRBJ1-2, the V gene TRBV6-1; D call uncertain. Trimming removed 10 bases at V and 0 bases at J, with 18 bases between. Germline loops: CDR1 MNHNS, CDR2 SASEGT. The CDR3 is 15 amino acids. CDR3 loop: CATQVVFSANYGYTF. As DNA, the CDR3 is TGTGCCACCCAGGTGGTCTTTTCAGCTAACTATGGCTACACCTTC.

The chain employs TRBV27 and TRBJ1-6, with TRBD1 as a possible D gene (5 bases). The CDR3 is made up of 16 amino acids. Trimming removed 5 bases from V and 7 bases from J, with 18 bases in between. Germline V gives CDR1 MNHEY, CDR2 SMNVEV (reference sequence). The CDR3 region is CASSRGMGTGNSPLHF. For the CDR3, the DNA is TGTGCCAGCAGTCGCGGCATGGGGACGGGCAATTCACCCCTCCACTTT.